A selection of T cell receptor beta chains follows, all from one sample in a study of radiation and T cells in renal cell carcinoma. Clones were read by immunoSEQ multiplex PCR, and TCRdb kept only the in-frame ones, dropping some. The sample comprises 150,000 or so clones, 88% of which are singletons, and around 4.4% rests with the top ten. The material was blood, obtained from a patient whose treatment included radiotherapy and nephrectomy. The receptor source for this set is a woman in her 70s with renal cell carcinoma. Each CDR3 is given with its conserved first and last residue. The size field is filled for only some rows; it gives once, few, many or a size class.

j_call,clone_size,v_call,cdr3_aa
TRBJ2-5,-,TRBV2,CASRPTGGETQYF
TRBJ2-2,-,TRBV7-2,CASSRRSGVNTGELFF
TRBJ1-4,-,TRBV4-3,CASSQTPGPDEKLFF
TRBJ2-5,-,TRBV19,CATSDRVETQYF
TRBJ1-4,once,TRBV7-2,CASSLGGGASEKLFF
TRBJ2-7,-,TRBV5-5,CASSSGTGGNEQYF
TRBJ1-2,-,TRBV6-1,CASSEGSRPRGGYTF
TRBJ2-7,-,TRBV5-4,CASSLAYGGQSSYEQYF
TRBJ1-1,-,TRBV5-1,CASSFAGGKENTEAFF
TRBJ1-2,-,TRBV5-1,CASHPNPGTLEIYTNGYTF
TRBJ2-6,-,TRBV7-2,CASSLEGVRGANVLTF
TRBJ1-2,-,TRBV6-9,CASGSRYGYTF
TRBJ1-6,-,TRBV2,CASSEGSRAPLHF
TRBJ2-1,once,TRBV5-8,CASSAVYEQFF
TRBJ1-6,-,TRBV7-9,CASSLEGNNNSPLHF
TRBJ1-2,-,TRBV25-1,CASNRVNYGYTF
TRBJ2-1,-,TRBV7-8,CASSLPGQGGTYNEQFF
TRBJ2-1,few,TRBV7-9,CASSLGAGPYNEQFF